This T cell receptor (beta chain) was identified in a study of cytomegalovirus exposure and HLA in healthy donors (TCRdb year 2017). Context from the whole study: An earlier analysis of roughly 610 of the donors reported 276 Gb of sequence data and around 100 million unique TCR beta sequences obtained from about 180 million T cells. An early release that covered around 590 HLA-typed donors contained about 300 gigabases of sequencing data and 70 million to 100 million unique TCR sequences. Of the 350 to 450 genotyped donors, over 80% were placed in the genetic ancestry cluster associated with self-reported Caucasian donors. The study aimed to test whether signatures of past pathogen exposure could be identified by cataloging public T cell receptors. The T cell repertoires of roughly 660 subjects were profiled by immunosequencing and related to cytomegalovirus serostatus. Along with the approximately 700-subject first cohort, a separate validation cohort of some 130 different subjects was used. High-throughput TCR immunosequencing, statistical association of individual TCRs with disease status, and machine learning were combined to predict cytomegalovirus infection status. A later analysis re-examined previously published TCR beta repertoires from 600 to 700 donors and added high-resolution HLA genotyping to investigate patterns of TCR occurrence. The later analysis used no new phenotypic data to find candidate immune exposures, relying instead on TCR beta sequences and their occurrence across donors. An earlier analysis of around 540 of the donors applied high-throughput TCR beta sequencing to assess whether each TCR beta V gene segment acted as functional or pseudogenic. Donor age, sex, ethnicity and CMV serostatus were collected together with the repertoire data. In a later genetic analysis, genome-wide SNP genotypes for about 65% of the roughly 670 donors were used, and that subset was treated as a discovery cohort. Every discovery cohort repertoire had been produced on one sequencing platform. Class I and class II HLA loci were covered by the typing at four-digit resolution. The number of typed donors differed by locus: 629-630 for A, B, C, DRB1 and DQB1; 500 to 550 for DQA1; 606 for DPA1; and about 470 for DPB1. Five DR-DQ haplotypes were handled as single units for association and clustering, since linkage in the cohort was strong. Among some 400 genotyped donors of the cohort, an average of 235,054 unique TCR beta nucleotide sequences were sequenced per donor, roughly 20% of them non-productive.

The cohort was made up of around 720 healthy bone marrow donors. All cohort members were sampled while nominally healthy, although unrecorded immune exposures were likely present. The donor tested CMV seropositive, placing the donor among the 290 or so seropositive members of the cohort. A peripheral blood sample was collected from each donor, and TCR beta sequencing was performed on peripheral blood mononuclear cells. The Qiagen DNeasy Blood Extraction Kit was used to extract genomic DNA from the blood cell samples. Note on this clone: The antigen it recognizes is unknown. No base-level quality is on record; no much larger clone is a single base apart.

The receptor library was made with the immunoSEQ multiplex PCR assay. For the multiplex PCR, a mixture combining 60 forward primers for TCR Vbeta segments and 13 reverse primers for TCR Jbeta segments was used. The CDR3 region of rearranged TCR beta genes was amplified from genomic DNA by a multiplex PCR assay. The Illumina HiSeq System was used to sequence the amplified TCR beta libraries as 87-base-pair reads. The paper's processing steps were these. Across the roughly 600 repertoires, a later analysis counted about 81 million unique TCR beta chains, around 11 million of which were shared by at least two donors. Raw reads were error-corrected and collapsed into unique sequences with a nearest-neighbor algorithm that merged closely related sequences to remove PCR and sequencing errors. V, D and J gene segments were assigned by aligning CDR3 sequences to IMGT reference sequences. For a sequence to be retained, a match of at least six nucleotides to both a V gene segment and a J gene segment was required. Rearrangements were called productive when the CDR3 lacked stop codons and stayed in frame with V and J; all others were non-productive. Following IMGT convention, CDR3 was defined as the stretch from the second conserved V-encoded cysteine to the conserved J-encoded phenylalanine. The earlier analysis of around 640 of the donors excluded sequences that lacked an unambiguous match to a single V gene segment. In an earlier analysis of approximately 590 of the donors, a V segment was called functional when productive rearrangements were above 56.7%, and segregating when the standard deviation between donors exceeded 5%. A statistical classification framework was built for diagnosing cytomegalovirus status from the catalog of TCR beta chain sequences. In a later analysis, V and J genes were assigned by comparing TCR nucleotide sequences against IMGT/GENE-DB human TR gene sequences. In a later analysis, CDR3 sequences and most-parsimonious VDJ recombination scenarios were assigned using the TCRdist pipeline. In a later analysis, every TCR beta chain was defined by the combination of its CDR3 amino acid sequence and its V-gene family, and reads without a unique V-gene family were dropped. In a later analysis, 500 to 650 highly shared, low-generation-probability nucleotide sequences were removed to address suspected cross-contamination and a sequencing artifact. In a later analysis, a clonal expansion index was calculated for each public chain from normalized within-repertoire ranks of inferred template counts. In a later analysis, generation probabilities were computed using a VDJ recombination model fitted to out-of-frame rearrangements, and the results were checked against IGoR. In a later analysis, hypergeometric tests were used to score TCR-TCR, TCR-HLA and TCR-CMV co-occurrence, with a repertoire-size bias correction applied to TCR pairs. To estimate false discovery rates, a later analysis permuted the HLA or CMV assignments 20 times. In a later analysis, co-occurring TCRs were grouped using DBSCAN, and TCRdist sequence similarity was added for clustering within HLA-allele-positive subsets. For co-occurrence clustering, repertoires with fewer than 30,000 or more than 120,000 public chains were excluded, along with roughly 5 repertoires with anomalous nucleotide sharing. TCRdb carries this immuneACCESS record with in-frame sequences only. Its versions omit some clonotypes, under half of them owing to an unresolved V gene in the studies checked, with the rest unexplained. V and J calls and clone size come straight from that table; D and trimming were deduced from the DNA. Present in this sample are some 120,000 clones, around 78% of which were seen just once. 20% of the sample is taken by the ten largest.

The full study reports these points: When HLA alleles, especially DR and DQ, strongly co-occurred, TCR associations were difficult to assign to individual alleles. According to a later analysis, TCR association rates differed among HLA loci, with DRB1 alleles showing the most associated TCRs and HLA-C alleles showing the fewest. Linkage disequilibrium might explain the correlated functional status among segregating V segments, but an unknown experimental factor could not be ruled out. According to a later analysis, parvovirus B19, influenza, CMV and Epstein-Barr virus appeared linked to several top co-occurrence clusters. In a later analysis, most CMV-associated TCR beta chains were found to appear HLA-restricted, with HLA associations seemingly driven largely by CMV exposure. Presence/absence analyses assumed roughly uniform sequencing depth across donors, an assumption that may not hold. The earlier analysis of a few hundred of the donors excluded approximately 15 rarely observed V segments, including chromosome 9 orphons, because counts were too low. In a later analysis, 15,000 to 20,000 TCR beta sequences were associated with specific HLA alleles at a false discovery rate of 0.05. A further reported finding was that TCR beta sequences accurately predicted the HLA-A and HLA-B alleles for most subjects in the first cohort. HLA typing was unavailable for some donors at each locus, so association tests used only the typed subset. In this cohort, only TCR beta chains were sequenced, and detectable features were limited by the absence of alpha or paired-chain data. The study listed 164 TCR beta chains as associated with cytomegalovirus. In vitro tests confirmed that three of the cytomegalovirus-associated TCR beta chains recognize cytomegalovirus antigens. Some IMGT-functional V segments, including TRBV6-2 and TRBV6-3, could not be distinguished by the 87-base-pair reads and were therefore excluded. In a later analysis, HLA-associated TCR beta chains were found to be more clonally expanded and to have lower generation probabilities than equally common non-associated chains. According to a later genetic analysis, donors in an Asian-associated ancestry cluster had fewer N-insertions in productive TCRs than the approximately 700-donor mean. V-gene and J-gene trimming of TCR beta chains was associated with a missense DCLRE1C variant in a later genetic analysis, and the association was replicated in an independent cohort. The classifier was reported to diagnose cytomegalovirus status with high specificity and sensitivity in both the original and validation cohorts. According to the authors, the approach could potentially be generalized to other disease states and immunological phenotypes. A group of highly shared sequence variants was considered likely to be a technical artifact of the sequencing pipeline. The only immune exposure information available for the cohort was CMV serostatus. In an earlier analysis of fewer than 700 of the donors, most TCR beta V segments appeared in productive rearrangements about 87% or about 30% of the time, broadly matching IMGT annotations. Across donors, most TCR sequences were observed very rarely, whereas some public TCRs were present in many individuals.

Based on the germline V gene, the CDR1 and CDR2 sequences are MDHEN and SYDVKM. Trimming takes 2 bases from V and 8 bases from J, and the germline ends sit 18 bases apart. The CDR3 holds 16 amino acids from the cysteine to the phenylalanine. Only the CDR3 DNA is retained, 48 bases long and in frame from the first base. Material for sequencing was PBMCs. This chain joins TRBV28 to TRBJ1-4; TRBD1 is possibly the D segment (5 matching bases). The TCR originated in a man younger than 30 in good health and CMV-seropositive. The DNA sequence reads TGTGCCAGCAGTTTAAGGGGCTTAGGGATTAAGGAAAAACTGTTTTTT. Its protein is CASSLRGLGIKEKLFF.